This entry lists 13 T cell receptor beta chains sequenced from one sample in a study of blood T cell repertoires in COVID-19. The method was immunoSEQ multiplex PCR; TCRdb's version includes in-frame clones alone and lacks a portion of them. The table includes 80,000 or so clones, less than 85% detected once. Sequencing input: peripheral blood. The receptors stem from a woman between 65 and 79 years old with acute or convalescent COVID-19.

The gene calls are TRBV25-1 and TRBJ2-7, with D perhaps TRBD2 (5 bases). V shed 7 bases and J shed 2 bases, with 9 bases lying between them. The germline CDR1 and CDR2 sequences are MGHDK and SYGVNS. This CDR3 comprises 12 residues. CDR3 DNA: TGTGCCAGCAAAGGGAGCCCCTACGAGCAGTACTTC. Translated: CASKGSPYEQYF.

The sample holds one count of this clone. V and J are TRBV5-6 and TRBJ2-2; 7 bases align to TRBD1. The CDR3 is 14 residues long. J gave up 5 bases and V 7 bases, and 8 bases lay outside the gene matches. Per the germline V gene, CDR1 is SGHDT and CDR2 is YYEEEE. The CDR3 DNA reads TGTGCCAGCGAGGAAAGGGGGCGAACCGGGGAGCTGTTTTTT. Translation gives CASEERGRTGELFF.

The rearrangement links TRBV5-1 to TRBJ1-4; TRBD1 might be the D (5 bases). From germline, CDR1 is SGHRS and CDR2 YFSETQ. The V end was cut by 5 bases, the J end by 6 bases, with 14 bases between. CDR3 size: 14 residues. The CDR3 loop is CASRLGQDDEKLFF. The CDR3 DNA reads as TGCGCCAGCAGGCTAGGACAAGACGATGAAAAACTGTTTTTT.

The gene calls are TRBV3-1 (or the pseudogene TRBV3-2) and TRBJ1-2; the match to TRBD1 covers 7 bases. Germline V gene lookup returns CDR1 LGHDT and CDR2 YNNKEL (reference sequence). CDR3 size: 15 residues. Germline trimming cut 8 bases from V and 4 bases from J; bases unmatched to any gene: 13. CDR3 protein: CASRNFRDRPYGYTF. The CDR3 DNA is TGTGCCAGCCGAAATTTTCGGGACAGACCCTATGGCTACACCTTC.

The V and J genes are TRBV5-6 and TRBJ2-3; TRBD1 matches at 7 bases. The J segment lost 6 bases and the V segment lost 3 bases, leaving 13 bases of the junction unmatched. The CDR3 contains 16 residues. Germline CDR1 and CDR2: SGHDT and YYEEEE. CDR3 loop: CASSWKQQGLADTQYF. CDR3 bases: TGTGCCAGCAGCTGGAAGCAACAGGGGCTGGCGGATACGCAGTATTTT.

V gene TRBV5-1 combines with J gene TRBJ1-1, with D possibly being TRBD1 (5 bases). The CDR3 totals 15 residues. Germline lookup yields CDR1 SGHRS and CDR2 YFSETQ. The ends were cut back, 5 bases at V and 4 bases at J, with 18 bases in the middle. This chain's CDR3 is CASSFEARVGTEAFF. CDR3 nucleotide sequence: TGCGCCAGCAGTTTTGAGGCCAGGGTTGGCACTGAAGCTTTCTTT.

The chain couples TRBV9 to TRBJ1-4; TRBD1 might be the D (6 bases). Trimming stripped 4 bases from V and 8 bases from J, with 21 bases between. Germline CDR1 is SGDLS and CDR2 is YYNGEE. This CDR3 spans 16 amino acids. The CDR3 coding sequence is TGTGCCAGCAGCTTACAGGGCGTGACGGGCGTAGAAAAACTGTTTTTT. Translation: CASSLQGVTGVEKLFF.

The chain couples TRBV19 to TRBJ1-1; 7 nucleotides line up with TRBD1. V shed 4 bases, J shed 1 base, and the junction held 12 bases outside the gene matches. This CDR3 has 17 amino acids. CDR1 and CDR2 (germline): LNHDA, SQIVND (reference sequence). CDR3 region: CASSTRPRQGPNTEAFF. The DNA of the CDR3 is TGTGCCAGTAGTACCCGACCTCGACAGGGACCGAACACTGAAGCTTTCTTT. The complete variable domain, with remaining parts taken from reference TRBV19 and TRBJ1-1, reads DGGITQSPKYLFRKEGQNVTLSCEQNLNHDAMYWYRQDPGQGLRLIYYSQIVNDFQKGDIAEGYSVSREKKESFPLTVTSAQKNPTAFYLCASSTRPRQGPNTEAFFGQGTRLTVV.

The genes are TRBV5-4 and TRBJ1-6, with TRBD1 matching over 7 bases. The V segment lost 4 bases and the J segment 7 bases; nucleotides outside the gene matches: 11. The CDR3 loop spans 16 amino acids. Germline CDR1 and CDR2: SGHNT and YYREEE (reference sequence). CDR3: CASSVRDRGSNSPLHF. For the CDR3, the DNA is TGTGCCAGCAGCGTCCGGGACAGAGGATCAAATTCACCCCTCCACTTT.

This clone came up a few times. As DNA, the CDR3 is TGCGCCAGCAGCCTTGAGGGGGGGAAGGGAACAGATACGCAGTATTTT. Protein: CASSLEGGKGTDTQYF. This sequence joins TRBV4-1 and TRBJ2-3; possibly TRBD2 for D (7 bases). V lost 4 bases and J 3 bases, leaving 17 bases between the germline ends. The germline gives CDR1 MGHRA, CDR2 YSYEKL. The CDR3 length is 16 residues.

This sequence joins TRBV2 and TRBJ1-2, with a tentative D call TRBD1 (5 bases). CDR3 length: 13 amino acids. Trimming stripped 5 bases from V and 6 bases from J, with 13 bases between. Germline V gene lookup returns CDR1 SNHLY and CDR2 FYNNEI. The CDR3 region has the DNA TGTGCCAGCAGTCTCAGGGAAATCAATGGCTACACCTTC. It translates to CASSLREINGYTF.

The rearrangement uses TRBV27 and TRBJ2-3; D not resolved. The ends were cut back, 3 bases at V and 0 bases at J, with 13 bases in the middle. This CDR3 has 16 residues. Germline-derived CDR1 and CDR2 are MNHEY and SMNVEV (reference sequence). The CDR3 protein is CASSFDGRISTDTQYF. Here the CDR3 DNA reads TGTGCCAGCAGTTTTGATGGCAGAATAAGCACAGATACGCAGTATTTT.

The V call is TRBV5-4, the J call TRBJ2-5, with TRBD2 as a possible D gene (6 bases). The CDR3 covers 15 residues. Looked up from germline, CDR1 is SGHNT and CDR2 is YYREEE (reference sequence). V gave up 2 bases and J gave up 5 bases, with 16 bases separating them. CDR3 loop: CASSFSVRGGETQYF. The CDR3 DNA follows: TGTGCCAGCAGCTTTAGTGTTAGGGGAGGTGAGACCCAGTACTTC.